The 29 T cell receptor beta chains below all came from one sample that was sequenced in a study of control samples from healthy donors and cancer patients. TCRdb's copy holds only in-frame clones and misses some; the assay was immunoSEQ multiplex PCR. This sample has approximately 140,000 clones; 94% occur once, and the top ten carry around 13%. The sample consisted of blood. The receptor set was obtained from a man between 40 and 49 years old in good health.

The chain has TRBV7-9 and TRBJ2-5; D is perhaps TRBD1 (6 bases). The V gene's germline CDR1 is SEHNR and CDR2 FQNEAQ (reference sequence). The CDR3 length is 16 residues. V was shortened by 7 bases and J by 3 bases, with 21 bases between the two germline ends. CDR3 sequence: CASIFLGACWKETQYF. CDR3 DNA sequence: TGTGCCAGCATCTTTCTGGGGGCATGTTGGAAAGAGACCCAGTACTTC.

J is TRBJ2-1 and V is TRBV7-6; the match to TRBD2 covers 11 bases. The CDR3 runs 16 residues. CDR1 is SGHVS and CDR2 is FNYEAQ in the germline V gene. The V gene end was trimmed by 1 base and the J gene end by 6 bases; junction bases not matched to a gene: 5. CDR3 nucleotides: TGTGCCAGCAGCTTAGATGGACTAGCGGGTCTCAATGAGCAGTTCTTC. It specifies CASSLDGLAGLNEQFF.

The rearrangement uses TRBV7-8 and TRBJ1-2; 7 nucleotides match TRBD1. This CDR3 comprises 16 residues. Germline-derived CDR1 and CDR2 are SGHVS and FQNEAQ. J gave up 4 bases and V 2 bases, and 10 bases lay outside the gene matches. The CDR3 loop is CASSLKTGTLGYGYTF. Written as DNA, the CDR3 is TGTGCCAGCAGCTTAAAGACAGGGACCCTTGGCTATGGCTACACCTTC.

The table lists this clone with a count of one. V and J are TRBV27 and TRBJ1-5; tentative D call: TRBD1 (6 bases). V shed 5 bases and J shed 1 base, with 12 bases lying between them. The CDR3 is 15 amino acids. In germline, CDR1 is MNHEY, CDR2 SMNVEV (reference sequence). CDR3 in DNA: TGTGCCAGCAGTCGATACAGGGCGAGCAATCAGCCCCAGCATTTT. Encoded protein: CASSRYRASNQPQHF.

The chain employs TRBV3-1 (or the pseudogene TRBV3-2) and TRBJ1-5; D gene unclear. The V end was cut by 0 bases, the J end by 9 bases, with 12 bases between. Germline V gives CDR1 LGHDT, CDR2 YNNKEL (reference sequence). The CDR3 covers 14 residues. The CDR3 nucleotides are TGTGCCAGCAGCCAAGAGGCCAACTGGGGGCCCCAGCATTTT. Protein product: CASSQEANWGPQHF.

This chain links TRBV7-9 with TRBJ2-3; D remains unclear. The CDR3 covers 16 residues. Trimming cost V 4 bases and J 3 bases, with 17 bases left between them. Germline lookup yields CDR1 SEHNR and CDR2 FQNEAQ (reference sequence). CDR3: CASSSPSSADTDTQYF. The CDR3 nucleotides are TGTGCCAGCAGCTCACCCTCGAGTGCGGATACAGATACGCAGTATTTT.

The genes are TRBV28 and TRBJ2-2; D unresolved. This CDR3 contains 15 residues. Per germline, CDR1 MDHEN and CDR2 SYDVKM. The V gene lost 4 bases and the J gene lost 5 bases, with 14 bases spanning the gap. The CDR3: CASSSSWEGTGELFF. Written as DNA, the CDR3 is TGTGCCAGCAGTTCGAGCTGGGAAGGAACCGGGGAGCTGTTTTTT.

This chain links TRBV12-3 or TRBV12-4 with TRBJ1-2, with 7 bases that match TRBD1. Trimming removed 6 bases from V and 5 bases from J; junction bases left unmatched: 3. The CDR3 extends over 12 amino acids. CDR3 DNA sequence: TGTGCCAGCAGCAAGACAGGGTATGGCTACACCTTC. Encoded protein: CASSKTGYGYTF.

V and J are TRBV5-6 and TRBJ2-7, with D possibly matching TRBD1 (5 bases). This CDR3 is built from 13 residues. Germline V gene lookup returns CDR1 SGHDT and CDR2 YYEEEE. V was shortened by 3 bases and J by 7 bases, with 14 bases between the two germline ends. CDR3 protein: CASSSGHGNEQYF. The CDR3 coding sequence is TGTGCCAGCAGCTCAGGGCACGGAAATGAGCAGTACTTC.

The J gene is TRBJ1-4, the V gene TRBV7-2; D is unresolved. V lost 2 bases, J lost 5 bases, and 12 bases lay in between. Looked up from germline, CDR1 is SGHTA and CDR2 is FQGNSA. The length of the CDR3 is 15 residues. CDR3 residues: CASSLRPGGNEKLFF. The CDR3 region has the DNA TGTGCCAGCAGCTTAAGGCCAGGAGGGAATGAAAAACTGTTTTTT.

The J gene is TRBJ2-2, the V gene TRBV24-1; D is uncertain. This CDR3 is built from 15 residues. The germline V gene encodes CDR1 KGHDR and CDR2 SFDVKD. V lost 5 bases, J lost 1 base, and 10 bases lay in between. The CDR3 loop reads CATSGRLGNTGELFF. As DNA, the CDR3 is TGTGCCACCAGTGGGCGCCTTGGGAACACCGGGGAGCTGTTTTTT.

DNA of the CDR3: TGTGCCAGCACCCCTGTGGGGGGCCAAAACATTCAGTACTTC. This sequence encodes CASTPVGGQNIQYF. The chain carries TRBV7-9 and TRBJ2-4, with D perhaps being TRBD1 or TRBD2 (6 bases each). Germline V gives CDR1 SEHNR, CDR2 FQNEAQ (reference sequence). V was cut by 7 bases and J by 5 bases, with 15 bases left in between. This CDR3 spans 14 amino acids.

The V and J genes are TRBV9 and TRBJ2-1; 10 nucleotides match TRBD2. The germline CDR1 and CDR2 sequences are SGDLS and YYNGEE. V lost 0 bases, J lost 6 bases, and 9 bases stayed unmatched. This CDR3 comprises 17 residues. In DNA form, the CDR3 reads TGTGCCAGCAGCGTAGGTGCTAGCGGGGGCCAAGTCAATGAGCAGTTCTTC. Its protein is CASSVGASGGQVNEQFF.

The chain joins TRBV29-1 to TRBJ1-5; 9 bases map to TRBD1. The CDR3 contains 14 residues. V was clipped by 4 bases and J by 1 base; unmatched bases: 2. From germline, CDR1 is SQVTM and CDR2 ANQGSEA. As DNA, the CDR3 is TGCAGCGTTGGACAGGGGGTAAGCAATCAGCCCCAGCATTTT. It translates to CSVGQGVSNQPQHF.

This chain links TRBV2 with TRBJ2-2, with D unclear. Trimming pared 8 bases from V and 8 bases from J, leaving 6 bases between. The CDR3 is made up of 10 amino acids. Germline values: CDR1 SNHLY, CDR2 FYNNEI. The CDR3 region is CASGTGELFF. The CDR3 DNA reads as TGTGCCAGCGGAACGGGGGAGCTGTTTTTT.

V usage is TRBV5-1 and J usage is TRBJ2-7; 10 bases match TRBD2. The CDR3 runs 16 residues. CDR1 is SGHRS and CDR2 is YFSETQ in the germline V gene. The V and J ends lost 0 bases and 0 bases, in that order; junction bases with no gene match: 3. CDR3 sequence: CASSLAAGGGSYEQYF. DNA of the CDR3: TGCGCCAGCAGCTTGGCAGCGGGAGGGGGCTCCTACGAGCAGTACTTC.

This chain joins TRBV4-2 and TRBJ1-2; D might be TRBD1 (5 bases). CDR3 size: 16 residues. From germline, CDR1 is LGHNA and CDR2 YNFKEQ. V shed 0 bases and J shed 6 bases, with 17 bases lying between them. The chain's CDR3 is CASSQELQGVRDGYTF. CDR3 bases: TGTGCCAGCAGCCAAGAATTGCAGGGAGTTAGGGATGGCTACACCTTC.

V gene TRBV6-5 combines with J gene TRBJ1-5; possible D gene TRBD1, 6 bases. CDR3 length: 13 amino acids. V was clipped by 4 bases and J by 9 bases, with 13 bases between them. Germline CDR1 reads MNHEY; CDR2 reads SVGAGI. The CDR3 DNA reads as TGTGCCAGCAGTTTTGACAGGACGCGGCCCCAGCATTTT. Its translation: CASSFDRTRPQHF.

The CDR3 coding sequence is TGTGCCAGCAGCTTGGCGCTCCCGGGACAGGCTTACACCTTC. This translates into CASSLALPGQAYTF. The V and J genes are TRBV5-6 and TRBJ1-2; 8 bases are shared with TRBD1. The CDR3 has 14 residues. V lost 0 bases to trimming and J lost 11 bases; unmatched junction nucleotides: 9. Germline loops: CDR1 SGHDT, CDR2 YYEEEE.

This clone was observed a single time. The rearrangement links TRBV15 to TRBJ2-2; 9 bases align to TRBD2. V gave up 0 bases and J gave up 7 bases; unmatched junction bases: 6. Germline lookup yields CDR1 LNHNV and CDR2 YYDKDF (reference sequence). The CDR3 length is 16 residues. In nucleotides, the CDR3 is TGTGCCACCAGCAGAGATTATAGCGGGGGAATCGGGGAGCTGTTTTTT. This translates into CATSRDYSGGIGELFF.

V usage is TRBV4-2 and J usage is TRBJ2-7; no firm D call. The CDR3 contains 14 residues. Trimming removed 1 base from V and 2 bases from J, with 9 bases in between. CDR1 LGHNA and CDR2 YNFKEQ come from the germline V gene. This CDR3 is CASSQADPPYEQYF. The CDR3 DNA follows: TGTGCCAGCAGCCAAGCGGATCCACCCTACGAGCAGTACTTC.

The rearrangement links TRBV15 to TRBJ1-1; no definite D call. V was cut by 2 bases and J by 6 bases, with 19 bases left in between. The CDR3 loop spans 16 amino acids. Germline-derived CDR1 and CDR2 are LNHNV and YYDKDF (reference sequence). The CDR3: CATSRSPVANLAEAFF. CDR3 DNA sequence: TGTGCCACCAGCAGAAGCCCGGTCGCTAATCTGGCTGAAGCTTTCTTT.

The genes are TRBV2 and TRBJ1-5; no clear D. The CDR3 sequence is 15 residues long. Deletions cut 2 bases from V and 0 bases from J, with 8 bases between. Per germline, CDR1 SNHLY and CDR2 FYNNEI. The CDR3 loop reads CASSEWTNSNQPQHF. The CDR3 DNA reads as TGTGCCAGCAGTGAATGGACGAATAGCAATCAGCCCCAGCATTTT.

The chain employs TRBV28 and TRBJ1-5; D remains ambiguous. CDR3 length: 14 amino acids. CDR1 and CDR2 (germline): MDHEN, SYDVKM. Here the CDR3 DNA reads TGTGCGGGAGGGATGGTTGGGAGCAATCAGCCCCAGCATTTT. Its translation: CAGGMVGSNQPQHF.

This chain links TRBV4-1 with TRBJ2-2; possibly TRBD1 for D (6 bases). The CDR3 sequence is 15 residues long. The germline V gene encodes CDR1 MGHRA and CDR2 YSYEKL. V shed 1 base and J shed 4 bases, with 10 bases lying between them. Here the CDR3 reads CASSQAMGATGELFF. CDR3 in DNA: TGCGCCAGCAGCCAAGCTATGGGGGCCACCGGGGAGCTGTTTTTT.

V is TRBV5-6 and J is TRBJ1-2, with unresolved D. Germline V gene lookup returns CDR1 SGHDT and CDR2 YYEEEE. Trimming stripped 2 bases from V and 0 bases from J, with 8 bases between. The CDR3 is 14 residues long. CDR3 sequence reads: CASSLYSANYGYTF. DNA for the CDR3: TGTGCCAGCAGCTTATACAGCGCTAACTATGGCTACACCTTC. Full variable domain (rest looked up from reference TRBV5-6 and TRBJ1-2): DAGVTQSPTHLIKTRGQQVTLRCSPKSGHDTVSWYQQALGQGPQFIFQYYEEEERQRGNFPDRFSGHQFPNYSSELNVNALLLGDSALYLCASSLYSANYGYTFGSGTRLTVV.

The chain carries TRBV28 and TRBJ1-1, with a possible D match to TRBD1 (5 bases). The CDR3 covers 15 residues. V was shortened by 5 bases and J by 4 bases, with 17 bases between the two germline ends. Germline V gene data show CDR1 as MDHEN and CDR2 as SYDVKM. The chain's CDR3 is CASSPPGRKGTEAFF. The CDR3 DNA follows: TGTGCCAGCAGTCCACCGGGACGCAAGGGCACTGAAGCTTTCTTT.

The chain joins TRBV6-6 to TRBJ2-2; 7 nucleotides match TRBD2. The germline CDR1 and CDR2 sequences are MNHNY and SVGAGI (reference sequence). Trimming at V came to 9 bases and at J to 13 bases, leaving 2 bases not matched to a gene. The CDR3 covers 9 residues. This CDR3 reads CASGLGLFF. The CDR3 DNA follows: TGTGCCAGTGGACTAGGGCTGTTTTTT.

The chain links TRBV7-8 to TRBJ2-5; D is undetermined. The V end was cut by 8 bases, the J end by 8 bases, with 15 bases between. Germline V gives CDR1 SGHVS, CDR2 FQNEAQ. This CDR3 comprises 12 residues. In DNA, the CDR3 is TGTGCCAGCGAAATTCCCGGATTTACCCAGTACTTC. Translated: CASEIPGFTQYF.